These T cell receptor beta chains were read from a single sample in a study of CD8+CD57+ T cells in acquired aplastic anemia. TCRdb called the reads again in MiXCR, with one record for every CDR3 protein. The table has about 470,000 distinct CDR3 sequences, over 25% seen once; the top ten hold under 0.95%. Source material: sorted CD4+, CD8+, or CD8+CD57+ T cells (not recorded which) from PBMCs. These receptors came from a human donor with aplastic anemia. Each CDR3 is given without its conserved first and last residue.

CDR3aa: ASSLTGGAYEQF
len: 12
v_gene: TRBV7-3
j_gene: TRBJ2-1

CDR3aa: AMTDSPGRETQY
len: 12
v_gene: TRBV15
j_gene: TRBJ2-5

CDR3aa: ASSPGTGEYPQH
len: 12
v_gene: TRBV12-3/TRBV12-4
j_gene: TRBJ1-5

CDR3aa: ASSLWARLDVYGYT
len: 14
v_gene: TRBV27
j_gene: TRBJ1-2

CDR3aa: ASSPRVGDGRNEQF
len: 14
v_gene: TRBV9
j_gene: TRBJ2-1

CDR3aa: ASNLLANSYEQY
len: 12
v_gene: TRBV5-8
j_gene: TRBJ2-7

CDR3aa: SATRQGWADTQY
len: 12
v_gene: TRBV20-1
j_gene: TRBJ2-3

CDR3aa: ASILRDRGHDGYT
len: 13
v_gene: TRBV6-1
j_gene: TRBJ1-2

CDR3aa: ANSPQTTSLDTGELF
len: 15
v_gene: TRBV9
j_gene: TRBJ2-2

CDR3aa: SATRTNREGRSNQPQH
len: 16
v_gene: TRBV20-1
j_gene: TRBJ1-5

CDR3aa: ASSVRQGAESPLH
len: 13
v_gene: TRBV7-8
j_gene: TRBJ1-6

CDR3aa: ASSVGGTGGYYEQY
len: 14
v_gene: TRBV9
j_gene: TRBJ2-7

CDR3aa: ASSRNSYGYT
len: 10
v_gene: TRBV9
j_gene: TRBJ1-2

CDR3aa: ASSDWGTLPEAF
len: 12
v_gene: TRBV6-1
j_gene: TRBJ1-1

CDR3aa: ASSLSLYSSPLH
len: 12
v_gene: TRBV7-9
j_gene: TRBJ1-6

CDR3aa: ASSLVRTPRLAVQETQY
len: 17
v_gene: TRBV11-2
j_gene: TRBJ2-5

CDR3aa: ASNPRRTTNTEAF
len: 13
v_gene: TRBV5-5
j_gene: TRBJ1-1

CDR3aa: ASSSLGRFAITDTQY
len: 15
v_gene: TRBV7-6
j_gene: TRBJ2-3

CDR3aa: ASSREGRQGRAEQY
len: 14
v_gene: TRBV11-2
j_gene: TRBJ2-7

CDR3aa: ASSKGREATNEKLF
len: 14
v_gene: TRBV19
j_gene: TRBJ1-4

CDR3aa: ASSPDARGIPYEQY
len: 14
v_gene: TRBV10-3
j_gene: TRBJ2-7

CDR3aa: ASSLVFGGGKAF
len: 12
v_gene: TRBV7-8
j_gene: TRBJ1-1

CDR3aa: ASSDWGATNYGYT
len: 13
v_gene: TRBV2
j_gene: TRBJ1-2

CDR3aa: AIQRAGGEETQY
len: 12
v_gene: TRBV10-3
j_gene: TRBJ2-5

CDR3aa: ASSPTGYETQY
len: 11
v_gene: TRBV25-1
j_gene: TRBJ2-5